This record covers a single TCR beta chain. Its target antigen remains unknown. No much larger clone exists at a distance of one base, and base qualities are not known. The record originates from a study of OX40 agonist ivuxolimab in advanced cancers. A note on the overall study: Ivuxolimab, which targeted the costimulatory receptor OX40 (CD134), was an agonistic, fully human IgG2 monoclonal antibody. Intravenous ivuxolimab was administered to patients every 2 weeks at six dose levels: 0.01, 0.1, 0.3, 1.5, 3 and 10 mg/kg. Of the approximately 50 dose-escalation patients, hepatocellular carcinoma was present in 19, melanoma in approximately 15, renal cell carcinoma in 9 and head and neck cancer in 9. In the dose-escalation cohort, over 65% of patients were male, and the mean age was roughly 60 years, with a range of roughly 20 to 80. Prior anti-PD-1, anti-PD-L1 or anti-CTLA-4 therapy was permitted, and approximately 42% of dose-escalation patients had received checkpoint inhibitors. Partial responses were achieved by three dose-escalation patients, of whom one had hepatocellular carcinoma and two had cutaneous melanoma. The purpose of peripheral TCRbeta sequencing was to test whether ivuxolimab changed TCR sequence diversity and led to clonal T-cell expansion. The monotherapy dose-escalation portion (N = 52 patients) of the phase I ivuxolimab trial is reported in the paper. The investigation overall reported the following: In the 0.1-3.0 mg/kg groups, partial responders were among the patients with the lowest normalized peripheral clonal expansion, particularly in CD8+ T cells. The antigen specificity of the peripheral T cells that underwent clonal expansion was not determined. At doses of 0.1 to 3.0 mg/kg, clonal expansion of both CD4+ and CD8+ T cells in blood was seen between baseline and week 6. After ivuxolimab, CD8+ T cells had more expanded clones than CD4+ T cells on average. Low levels of normalized T-cell clonal expansion were also seen in some patients who did not respond.

Genomic DNA was isolated from the sorted cells so that the TCRbeta CDR3 region could be sequenced. TCRbeta CDR3 regions were sequenced using the immunoSEQ Assay. In TCRdb, the immuneACCESS table is reduced to in-frame sequences with V and J assigned. These tables do not hold every clone; where another copy was compared, an unresolved V gene accounts for under half, and the others remain unexplained. This sample is represented by tens of thousands of clones; roughly 80% of them were singletons. The top ten constitute around 5% of the sample. The trial excluded patients who had a history of autoimmune disease or were on systemic immunosuppression. Peripheral blood for TCR sequencing was drawn from every dose cohort at baseline, at cycle 4 day 1 and at cycle 7 day 1. Samples came from an open-label, multicenter, first-in-human phase I dose-escalation trial of ivuxolimab. Adults with locally advanced or metastatic head and neck squamous cell, hepatocellular, melanoma or renal cell carcinoma were enrolled in the trial. Before TCR sequencing, CD4+ T cells and CD8+ T cells from peripheral blood were sorted into separate populations.

V and J are trimmed by 5 bases and 1 base, and the gene matches miss 3 bases of the junction. CDR1 and CDR2, looked up from the germline V gene, are SGHVS and FQNEAQ. There are 14 amino acids in the CDR3, from cysteine to phenylalanine inclusive. Only the CDR3 part of the read is kept: 42 bases, read in frame from the first base. The material was CD4+ or CD8+ T cells sorted from blood, obtained in a trial of the OX40 agonist ivuxolimab. This clonotype was sampled from an adult with an advanced solid tumor such as melanoma, head and neck, liver or kidney cancer. The rearranged chain carries TRBV7-8 and TRBJ1-1, with 8 bases matching TRBD1. The DNA reads TGTGCCAGCAGCCCCGGACAGGGGAACACTGAAGCTTTCTTT. Protein translation: CASSPGQGNTEAFF.